One T cell receptor beta chain is described in this entry. The sample belongs to a study of T-cell reconstitution after alpha-beta-depleted transplantation in children. TCRbeta library construction was performed incorporating unique molecular identifiers. One entry per CDR3 protein, called by TCRdb with MiXCR from the PCR reads. The sample has over 300,000 distinct CDR3 sequences, about a tenth seen once; the top ten hold 2% to 2.5%. The receptor's source is a human donor who donated a stem cell graft to a child with acute lymphoblastic leukemia. This specimen consisted of PBMCs from the stem cell graft donor, obtained from the stem cell graft.

The CDR3 DNA reads as TGCAGCGTTGAAGATCGAAGACATACCACGGGAGAGACCCAGTACTTC. Its translation is CSVEDRRHTTGETQYF. The V call is TRBV29-1, the J call TRBJ2-5; D ambiguous. The length of the CDR3 is 16 residues. The V end was cut by 0 bases, the J end by 4 bases, with 18 bases between. Looked up from germline, CDR1 is SQVTM and CDR2 is ANQGSEA.